This T cell receptor beta chain was recorded in a study of response to subunit inactivated influenza vaccine. Study-level points and caveats: Authors suggested few new T cells are recruited by each seasonal influenza vaccination.

TCRdb fed the RT-PCR reads into MiXCR, producing one record per CDR3 protein. The table shows more than 450,000 distinct CDR3 sequences, with about 10% occurring only once. This clonotype showed up just a few times. Its antigen is as yet unknown. CDR3 length equals 14 residues. V lost 5 bases and J lost 5, with 13 bases in between. Germline assignment: CDR1 SGHVS and CDR2 FQNEAQ. The source of this sequence is a man between 45 and 60 years old who received an inactivated influenza vaccine. The rearrangement uses TRBV7-8 and TRBJ2-1; a weak D match, TRBD2 (6 bases). Sequenced material: PBMCs from blood, taken on the day of vaccination. DNA of the CDR3: TGTGCCAGCAGCCCCCTGCTAGCGCACAATGAGCAGTTCTTC. It yields the protein CASSPLLAHNEQFF.